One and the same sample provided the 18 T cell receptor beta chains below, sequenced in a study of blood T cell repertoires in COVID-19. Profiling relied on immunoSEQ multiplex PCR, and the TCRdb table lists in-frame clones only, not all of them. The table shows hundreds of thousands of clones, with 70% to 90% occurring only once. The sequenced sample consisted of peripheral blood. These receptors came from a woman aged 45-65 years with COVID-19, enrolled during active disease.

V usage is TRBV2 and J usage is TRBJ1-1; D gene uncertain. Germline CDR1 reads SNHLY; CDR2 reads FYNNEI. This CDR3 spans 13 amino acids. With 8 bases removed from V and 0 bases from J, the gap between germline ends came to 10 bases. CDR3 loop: CASRFAMNTEAFF. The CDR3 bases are TGTGCCAGCCGGTTCGCGATGAACACTGAAGCTTTCTTT.

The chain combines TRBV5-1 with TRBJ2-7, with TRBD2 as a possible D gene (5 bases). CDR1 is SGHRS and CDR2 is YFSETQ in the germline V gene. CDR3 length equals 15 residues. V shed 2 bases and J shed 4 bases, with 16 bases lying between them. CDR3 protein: CASSFGGRRSYEQYF. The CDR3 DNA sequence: TGCGCCAGCAGCTTTGGAGGCAGGAGGTCATACGAGCAGTACTTC. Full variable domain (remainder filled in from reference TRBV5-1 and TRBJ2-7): KAGVTQTPRYLIKTRGQQVTLSCSPISGHRSVSWYQQTPGQGLQFLFEYFSETQRNKGNFPGRFSGRQFSNSRSEMNVSTLELGDSALYLCASSFGGRRSYEQYFGPGTRLTVT.

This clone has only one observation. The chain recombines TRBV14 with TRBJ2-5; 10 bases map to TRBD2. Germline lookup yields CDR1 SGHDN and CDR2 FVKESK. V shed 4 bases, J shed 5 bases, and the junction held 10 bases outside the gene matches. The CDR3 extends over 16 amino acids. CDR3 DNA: TGTGCCAGCAGCCCAGGGAGGCTAGCGGGGGTGGAGACCCAGTACTTC. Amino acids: CASSPGRLAGVETQYF.

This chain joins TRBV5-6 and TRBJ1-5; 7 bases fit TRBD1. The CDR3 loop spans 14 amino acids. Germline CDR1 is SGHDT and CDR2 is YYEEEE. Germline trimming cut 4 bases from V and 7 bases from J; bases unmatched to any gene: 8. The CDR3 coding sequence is TGTGCCAGCAGCGTATACAGGGGACCGCAGCCCCAGCATTTT. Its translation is CASSVYRGPQPQHF.

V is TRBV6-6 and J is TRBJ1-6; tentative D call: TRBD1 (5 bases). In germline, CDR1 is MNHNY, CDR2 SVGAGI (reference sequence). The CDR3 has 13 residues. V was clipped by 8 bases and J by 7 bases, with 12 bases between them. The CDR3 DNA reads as TGTGCCAGCCTTTACCAGGGCAATTCACCCCTCCACTTT. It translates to CASLYQGNSPLHF.

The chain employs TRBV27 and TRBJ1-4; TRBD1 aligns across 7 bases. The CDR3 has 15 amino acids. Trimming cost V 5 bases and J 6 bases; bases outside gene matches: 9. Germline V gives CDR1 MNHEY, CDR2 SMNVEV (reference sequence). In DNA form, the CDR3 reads TGTGCCAGCAGTACCGTGACAGGGTCTCATGAAAAACTGTTTTTT. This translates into CASSTVTGSHEKLFF. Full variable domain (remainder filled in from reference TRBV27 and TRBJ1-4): EAQVTQNPRYLITVTGKKLTVTCSQNMNHEYMSWYRQDPGLGLRQIYYSMNVEVTDKGDVPEGYKVSRKEKRNFPLILESPSPNQTSLYFCASSTVTGSHEKLFFGSGTQLSVL.

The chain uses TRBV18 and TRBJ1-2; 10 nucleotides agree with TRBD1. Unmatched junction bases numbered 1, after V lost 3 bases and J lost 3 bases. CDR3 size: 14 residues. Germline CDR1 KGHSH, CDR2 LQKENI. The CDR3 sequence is CASSPGTGDYGYTF. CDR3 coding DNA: TGTGCCAGCTCACCCGGGACAGGGGACTATGGCTACACCTTC.

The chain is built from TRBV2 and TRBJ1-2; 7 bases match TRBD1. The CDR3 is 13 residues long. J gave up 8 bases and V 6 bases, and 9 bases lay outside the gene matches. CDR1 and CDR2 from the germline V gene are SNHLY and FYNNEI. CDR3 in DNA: TGTGCCAGCAGATTGACAGGGTTGGGGGGCTACACCTTC. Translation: CASRLTGLGGYTF.

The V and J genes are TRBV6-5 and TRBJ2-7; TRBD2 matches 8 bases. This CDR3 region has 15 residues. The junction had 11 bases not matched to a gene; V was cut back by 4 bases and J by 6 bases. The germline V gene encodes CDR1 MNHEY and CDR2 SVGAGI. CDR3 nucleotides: TGTGCCAGCAGTTCCACGGGGGGGACGGGCCCCGAGCAGTACTTC. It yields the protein CASSSTGGTGPEQYF.

CDR3 protein: CASSLEEDSPLHF. For the CDR3, the DNA is TGCGCCAGCAGCTTGGAGGAGGATTCACCCCTCCACTTT. This rearrangement joins TRBV5-1 to TRBJ1-6; D is undetermined. Germline CDR1 is SGHRS and CDR2 is YFSETQ. The CDR3 is made up of 13 amino acids. V lost 0 bases and J lost 8, with 6 bases in between.

The CDR3 DNA is TGTGCCACCAGTGATAGGACAGTTGTAGAAGGTCAGCCCCAGCATTTT. This gives the protein CATSDRTVVEGQPQHF. The chain couples TRBV24-1 to TRBJ1-5, with D perhaps matching TRBD1 (6 bases). The ends were cut back, 3 bases at V and 6 bases at J, with 17 bases in the middle. Germline-derived CDR1 and CDR2 are KGHDR and SFDVKD. The CDR3 totals 16 residues.

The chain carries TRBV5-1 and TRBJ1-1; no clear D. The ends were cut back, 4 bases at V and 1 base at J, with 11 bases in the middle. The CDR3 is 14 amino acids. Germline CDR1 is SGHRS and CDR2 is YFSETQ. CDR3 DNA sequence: TGCGCCAGCAGCACCACTTCAACGAACACTGAAGCTTTCTTT. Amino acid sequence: CASSTTSTNTEAFF.

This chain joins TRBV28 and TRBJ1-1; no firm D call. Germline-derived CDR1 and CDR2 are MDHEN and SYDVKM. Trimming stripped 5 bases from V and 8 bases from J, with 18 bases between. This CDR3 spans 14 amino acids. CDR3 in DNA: TGTGCCAGCAGTCTCCCCCGGGAGATAGCGGAAGCTTTCTTT. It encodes CASSLPREIAEAFF.

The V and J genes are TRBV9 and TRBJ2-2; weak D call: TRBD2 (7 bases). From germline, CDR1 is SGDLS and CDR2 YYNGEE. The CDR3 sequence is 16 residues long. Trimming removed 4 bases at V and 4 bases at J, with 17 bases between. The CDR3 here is CASSRAGAGATGELFF. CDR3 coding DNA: TGTGCCAGCAGCCGGGCGGGGGCAGGGGCCACCGGGGAGCTGTTTTTT.

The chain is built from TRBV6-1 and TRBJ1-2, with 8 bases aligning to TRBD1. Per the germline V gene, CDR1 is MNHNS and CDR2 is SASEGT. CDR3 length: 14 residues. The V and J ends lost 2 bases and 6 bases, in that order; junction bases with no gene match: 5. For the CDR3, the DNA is TGTGCCAGCAGTGAAACAGGGGGTGTCGATGGCTACACCTTC. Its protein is CASSETGGVDGYTF.

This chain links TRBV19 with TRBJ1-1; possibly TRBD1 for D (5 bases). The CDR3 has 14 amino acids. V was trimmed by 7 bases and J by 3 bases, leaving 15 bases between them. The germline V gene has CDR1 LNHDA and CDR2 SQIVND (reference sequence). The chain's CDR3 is CASTTARGYTEAFF. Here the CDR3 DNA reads TGTGCCAGTACGACCGCACGGGGGTACACTGAAGCTTTCTTT.

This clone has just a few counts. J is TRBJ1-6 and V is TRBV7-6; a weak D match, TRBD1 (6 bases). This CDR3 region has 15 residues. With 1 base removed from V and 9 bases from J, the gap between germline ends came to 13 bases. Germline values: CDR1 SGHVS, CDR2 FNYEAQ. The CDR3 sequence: CASSLVQGAFSPLHF. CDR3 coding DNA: TGTGCCAGCAGCTTAGTACAGGGCGCGTTTTCACCCCTCCACTTT.

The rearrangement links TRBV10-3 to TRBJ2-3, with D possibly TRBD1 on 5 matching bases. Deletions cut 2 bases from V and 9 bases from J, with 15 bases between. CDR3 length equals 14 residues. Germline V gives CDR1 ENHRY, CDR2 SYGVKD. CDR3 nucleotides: TGTGCCATCAGTGAGACGCAGGGAATGGGGACGCAGTATTTT. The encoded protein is CAISETQGMGTQYF.